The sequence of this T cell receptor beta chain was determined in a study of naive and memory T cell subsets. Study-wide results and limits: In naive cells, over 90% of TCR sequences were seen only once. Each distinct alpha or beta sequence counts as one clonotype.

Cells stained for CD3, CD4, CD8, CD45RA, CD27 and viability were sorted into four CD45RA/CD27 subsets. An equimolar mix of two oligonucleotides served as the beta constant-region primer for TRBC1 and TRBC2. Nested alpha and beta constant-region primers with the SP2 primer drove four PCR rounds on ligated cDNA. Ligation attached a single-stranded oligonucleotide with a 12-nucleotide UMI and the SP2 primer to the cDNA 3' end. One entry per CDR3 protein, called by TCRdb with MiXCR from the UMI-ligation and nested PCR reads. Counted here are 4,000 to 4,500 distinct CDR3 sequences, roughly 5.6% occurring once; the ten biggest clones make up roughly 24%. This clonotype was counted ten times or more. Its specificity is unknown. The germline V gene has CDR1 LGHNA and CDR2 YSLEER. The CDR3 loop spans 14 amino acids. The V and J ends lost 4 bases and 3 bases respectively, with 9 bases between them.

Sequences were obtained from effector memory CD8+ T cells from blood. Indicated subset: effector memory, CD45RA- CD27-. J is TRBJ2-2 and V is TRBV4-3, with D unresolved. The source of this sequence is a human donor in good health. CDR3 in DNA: TGCGCCAGCAGCCTGACCGAGGACACCGGGGAGCTGTTTTTT. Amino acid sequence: CASSLTEDTGELFF.